This TCR beta chain was recovered during a study of neurological immune-mediated disorders. Study-level results: Private repertoires in all groups were suggested by the absence of shared CDR3 amino acid sequences among expanded clones across subjects. Multiple sclerosis was found to have the least TCR clonal expansion, below healthy controls, and HTLV-1-associated myelopathy the most.

Trimming at V came to 6 bases and at J to 1 base, leaving 10 bases not matched to a gene. The CDR3 has 16 amino acids. Germline CDR1 reads SGHRS; CDR2 reads YFSETQ. The cDNA was synthesized by means of template-switch 5'RACE, which was carried out with 10-nucleotide random UMIs. MiXCR, applied by TCRdb to the 5' RACE reads, yields one record per CDR3 protein. The sample consists of about 60,000 distinct CDR3 sequences, 9.7% of them appearing once. Stated time point: longitudinal time-point 2. The unsorted libraries were generated from a total of 2 million PBMCs, which had been stored in RNAlater at -80 C. As concerns this clonotype: No antigen is known for it.

The chain couples TRBV5-1 to TRBJ2-7; 10 bases fit TRBD1. Sequenced material: PBMCs. The receptor was derived from a man aged 25-40 years in good health. The CDR3 protein is CASTTAGTGASYEQYF. The CDR3, as DNA: TGCGCCAGCACTACTGCCGGGACAGGGGCTTCCTACGAGCAGTACTTC.